These 14 T cell receptor beta chains share one sample of origin, sequenced in a study of blood T cell repertoires in COVID-19. Clones were read by immunoSEQ multiplex PCR, and TCRdb kept only the in-frame ones, dropping some. The sample contains 200,000 to 300,000 clones, approximately 85% of which appear only once. Sequencing was performed on peripheral blood. These receptors were taken from a man aged 45-65 years with acute or convalescent COVID-19.

The chain uses TRBV6-5 and TRBJ2-1; a weak D match, TRBD1 (5 bases). CDR1 is MNHEY and CDR2 is SVGAGI in the germline V gene. Trimming left V 2 bases short and J 4 bases short, with 12 bases between. The length of the CDR3 is 15 residues. The CDR3 is CASSYNQGEYNEQFF. The DNA for the CDR3 is TGTGCCAGCAGTTACAACCAGGGTGAATACAATGAGCAGTTCTTC.

V gene TRBV20-1 combines with J gene TRBJ2-7; tentative D call: TRBD2 (7 bases). The V and J ends lost 5 bases and 5 bases respectively, with 10 bases between them. Germline CDR1 reads DFQATT; CDR2 reads SNEGSKA (reference sequence). This CDR3 has 11 amino acids. CDR3 coding DNA: TGCAGTGCTGCGGGGGACAACGAGCAGTACTTC. Translating it yields CSAAGDNEQYF.

The chain carries TRBV5-4 and TRBJ2-1; a weak D match, TRBD2 (6 bases). Trimming stripped 4 bases from V and 10 bases from J, with 24 bases between. CDR3 length: 16 residues. CDR1 and CDR2 from the germline V gene are SGHNT and YYREEE (reference sequence). The CDR3 region has the DNA TGTGCCAGCAGCCAGAGTACGGGACTCCTTCTCGGGGAGCAGTTCTTC. Protein sequence: CASSQSTGLLLGEQFF.

The chain joins TRBV27 to TRBJ1-2, with D unresolved. Trimming removed 3 bases at V and 8 bases at J, with 13 bases between. The CDR3 totals 13 residues. Germline V gene data show CDR1 as MNHEY and CDR2 as SMNVEV (reference sequence). The DNA for the CDR3 is TGTGCCAGCAGTTTCGGCGGGTATCAGGGCTACACCTTC. Residues: CASSFGGYQGYTF.

The chain combines TRBV7-5 with TRBJ2-7; no check of the table's D call, TRBD1, against the DNA was made. TRBV7-5 is a pseudogene locus. The CDR3 is 14 amino acids. CDR3 amino acids: CARSLNGTGYEQYF. The CDR3 DNA reads as TGTGCCAGAAGCTTAAACGGGACAGGCTACGAGCAGTACTTC.

This clone was seen only once. V is TRBV5-6 and J is TRBJ1-1; D possibly corresponds to TRBD1 (6 bases). In germline, CDR1 is SGHDT, CDR2 YYEEEE. The V and J ends lost 0 bases and 1 base respectively, with 10 bases between them. This CDR3 has 15 residues. CDR3 in DNA: TGTGCCAGCAGCTTGGGGGGGCGACCGAACACTGAAGCTTTCTTT. It encodes CASSLGGRPNTEAFF. Complete variable domain (other parts from reference TRBV5-6 and TRBJ1-1): DAGVTQSPTHLIKTRGQQVTLRCSPKSGHDTVSWYQQALGQGPQFIFQYYEEEERQRGNFPDRFSGHQFPNYSSELNVNALLLGDSALYLCASSLGGRPNTEAFFGQGTRLTVV.

This clone was detected only a few times. This chain connects TRBV12-5 to TRBJ1-5; D ambiguous. Between the trimmed V and J ends, which lost 0 bases and 0 bases, there was a span of 9 bases. CDR3 length equals 16 residues. Germline CDR1 is LGHNT and CDR2 is FRNRAP. CDR3 sequence reads: CASGLVFRNSNQPQHF. CDR3 coding DNA: TGTGCTAGTGGTTTGGTATTCAGGAATAGCAATCAGCCCCAGCATTTT.

The chain carries TRBV24-1 and TRBJ2-3, with 7 bases that match TRBD2. Trimming took 3 bases from V and 2 from J; bases not matched to a gene: 7. The CDR3 covers 16 residues. CDR1 is KGHDR, CDR2 SFDVKD, per germline. DNA of the CDR3: TGTGCCACCAGTGATATAAAGCGGGGCATCACAGATACGCAGTATTTT. Amino acid sequence: CATSDIKRGITDTQYF.

V usage is TRBV11-2 and J usage is TRBJ2-2; no reliable D call. CDR1 is SGHAT, CDR2 FQNNGV, per germline. This CDR3 is 12 amino acids long. V gave up 5 bases and J gave up 8 bases, with 9 bases separating them. CDR3 coding DNA: TGTGCCAGCAGCCTTGTCGTGGGGGAGCTGTTTTTT. This codes for CASSLVVGELFF.

This clone has more than one count but fewer than ten. The sample carries other DNA sequences with the same CDR3. V is TRBV20-1 and J is TRBJ2-7; D unresolved. Trimming shortened V by 6 bases and J by 2 bases, and 8 bases separated the two germline ends. The CDR3 is 11 amino acids. Germline values: CDR1 DFQATT, CDR2 SNEGSKA (reference sequence). CDR3 loop: CSARQAYEQYF. In nucleotides, the CDR3 is TGCAGTGCAAGGCAGGCCTACGAGCAGTACTTC.

V is TRBV5-4 and J is TRBJ2-1; 14 bases fit TRBD2. CDR3 length equals 18 residues. With V trimmed by 2 bases and J by 4 bases, 8 bases remained unmatched. Germline V lookup: CDR1 SGHNT, CDR2 YYREEE (reference sequence). CDR3 nucleotides: TGTGCCAGCAGCTTCGGACTAGCGGGGGGCCGAACGTACAATGAGCAGTTCTTC. Translated, it gives CASSFGLAGGRTYNEQFF.

J is TRBJ1-1 and V is TRBV19; 9 bases map to TRBD1. V trimming: 4 bases; J trimming: 2 bases; junction bases outside the gene matches: 8. The CDR3 sequence is 16 residues long. Per the germline V gene, CDR1 is LNHDA and CDR2 is SQIVND (reference sequence). The CDR3 coding sequence is TGTGCCAGTAGTACTAACAGGGGGCGAGGCAACACTGAAGCTTTCTTT. Protein: CASSTNRGRGNTEAFF.

The chain couples TRBV7-9 to TRBJ1-4, with 9 nucleotides matching TRBD1. Germline CDR1 SEHNR, CDR2 FQNEAQ (reference sequence). The CDR3 runs to 14 residues. V was clipped by 3 bases and J by 8 bases; unmatched bases: 4. Written as DNA, the CDR3 is TGTGCCAGCAGCTTCCGACAGGGGGGGGAAAAACTGTTTTTT. Amino acid sequence: CASSFRQGGEKLFF.

The rearrangement joins TRBV5-1 to TRBJ1-6, with D uncertain. The germline gives CDR1 SGHRS, CDR2 YFSETQ. The germline V and J ends were trimmed by 0 bases and 7 bases, with 11 bases remaining between them. The CDR3 is 15 residues long. The CDR3: CASSLDPNKNSPLHF. The CDR3 DNA follows: TGCGCCAGCAGCTTGGACCCGAACAAGAATTCACCCCTCCACTTT.